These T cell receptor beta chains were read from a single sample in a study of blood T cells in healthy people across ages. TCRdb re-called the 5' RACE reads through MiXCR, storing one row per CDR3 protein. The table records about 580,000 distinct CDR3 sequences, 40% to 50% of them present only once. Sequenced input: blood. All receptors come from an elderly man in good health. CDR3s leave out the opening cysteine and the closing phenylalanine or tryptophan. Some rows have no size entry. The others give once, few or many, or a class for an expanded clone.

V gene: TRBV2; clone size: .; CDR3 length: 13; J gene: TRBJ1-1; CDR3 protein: ASREPRDSATEAF
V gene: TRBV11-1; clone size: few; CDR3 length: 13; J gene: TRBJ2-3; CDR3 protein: ASSLGYGEPDTQY
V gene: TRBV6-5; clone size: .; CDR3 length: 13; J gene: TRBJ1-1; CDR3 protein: ASSYAARGNTEAF
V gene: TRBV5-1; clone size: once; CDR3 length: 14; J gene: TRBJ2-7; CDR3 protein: ASSFGQGRSSYEQY
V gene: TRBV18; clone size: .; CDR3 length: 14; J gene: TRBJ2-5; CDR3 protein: ASSARQGQYQETQY
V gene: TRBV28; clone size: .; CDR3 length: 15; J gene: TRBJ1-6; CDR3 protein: ASIPPNEGRGNSPLH
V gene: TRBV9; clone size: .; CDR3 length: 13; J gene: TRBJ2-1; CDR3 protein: ASSVDRAPYNEQF
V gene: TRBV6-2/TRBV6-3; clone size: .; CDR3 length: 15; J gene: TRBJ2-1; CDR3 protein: ASTTGWNGTGLDEQF
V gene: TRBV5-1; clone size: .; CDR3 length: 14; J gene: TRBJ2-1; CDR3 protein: ASRTGGQATNNEQF
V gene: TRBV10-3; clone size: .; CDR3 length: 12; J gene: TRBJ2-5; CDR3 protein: AIGLAGLYNEQY
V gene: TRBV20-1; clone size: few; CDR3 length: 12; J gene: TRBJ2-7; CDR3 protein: SAFGQSSSYEQY
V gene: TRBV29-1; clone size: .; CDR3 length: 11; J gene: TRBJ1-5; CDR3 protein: SVARNSNQPQH
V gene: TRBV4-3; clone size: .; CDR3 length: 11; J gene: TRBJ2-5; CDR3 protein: ASSQDSQETQY
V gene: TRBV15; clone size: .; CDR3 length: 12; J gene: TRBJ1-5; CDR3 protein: ATSRDYSNQPQH
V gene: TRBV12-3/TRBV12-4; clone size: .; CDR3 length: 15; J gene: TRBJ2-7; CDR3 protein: ASSVFGPGQGQETQY
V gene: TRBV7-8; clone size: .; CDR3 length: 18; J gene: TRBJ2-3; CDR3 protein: ASSARQGASGSSGTDTQY
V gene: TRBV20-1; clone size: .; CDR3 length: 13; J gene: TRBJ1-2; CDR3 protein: SARTAPGWGYGYT
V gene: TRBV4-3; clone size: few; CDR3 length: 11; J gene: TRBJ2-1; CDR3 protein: ASSPRRYNEQF
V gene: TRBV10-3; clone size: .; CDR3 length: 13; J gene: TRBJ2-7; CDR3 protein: AISEGIDGIYEQY
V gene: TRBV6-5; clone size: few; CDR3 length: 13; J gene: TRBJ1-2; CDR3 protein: ASSWYSGANYGYT
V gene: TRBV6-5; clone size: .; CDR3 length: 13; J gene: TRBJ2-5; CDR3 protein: ATSDRFGTQETQY
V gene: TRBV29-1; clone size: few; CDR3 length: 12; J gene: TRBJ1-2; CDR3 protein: SVDLLQGEGGYT
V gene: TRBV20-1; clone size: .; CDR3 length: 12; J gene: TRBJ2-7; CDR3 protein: SAQVAGPSYEQY
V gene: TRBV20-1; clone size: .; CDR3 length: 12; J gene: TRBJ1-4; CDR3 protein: SARAMGVGEKLF
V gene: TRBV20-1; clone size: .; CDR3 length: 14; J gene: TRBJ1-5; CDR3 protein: SARDGRGLSNQPQH
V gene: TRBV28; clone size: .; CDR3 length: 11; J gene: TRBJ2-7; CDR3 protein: ASTVSNLYEQY
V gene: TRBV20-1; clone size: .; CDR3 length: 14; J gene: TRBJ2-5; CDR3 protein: SARPPGPHAYNEQY
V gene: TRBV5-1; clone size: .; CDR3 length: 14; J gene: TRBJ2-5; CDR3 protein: ASSLGLAGAEETQY
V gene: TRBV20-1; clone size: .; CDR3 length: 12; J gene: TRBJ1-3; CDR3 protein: SGTDGQGPNTIY
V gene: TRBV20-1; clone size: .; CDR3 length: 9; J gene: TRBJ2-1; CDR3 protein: SARVWPEQF
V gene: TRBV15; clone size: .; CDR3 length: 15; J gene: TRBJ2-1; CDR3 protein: ATSREFIGLANNEQF
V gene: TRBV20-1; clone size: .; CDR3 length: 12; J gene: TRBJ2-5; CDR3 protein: SAPPGLTQETQY
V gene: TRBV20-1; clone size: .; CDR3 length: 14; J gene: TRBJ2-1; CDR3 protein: SARADRDRGYNEQF
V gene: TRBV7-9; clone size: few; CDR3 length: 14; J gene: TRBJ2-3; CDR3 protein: ASSLRRGGGTDTQY
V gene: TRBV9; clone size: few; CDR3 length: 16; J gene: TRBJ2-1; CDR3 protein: ASSVGVLAGLSYNEQF
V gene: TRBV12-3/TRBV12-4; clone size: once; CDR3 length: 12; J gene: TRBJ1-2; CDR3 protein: ASRPGEGDGGYT
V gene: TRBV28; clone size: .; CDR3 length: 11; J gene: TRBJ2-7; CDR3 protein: ASSSGLQYEQY
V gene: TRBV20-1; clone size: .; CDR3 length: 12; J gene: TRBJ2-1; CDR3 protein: SERGGLSIDEQF
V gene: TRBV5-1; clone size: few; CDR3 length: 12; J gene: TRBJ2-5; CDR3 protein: ASSLMDSQETQY
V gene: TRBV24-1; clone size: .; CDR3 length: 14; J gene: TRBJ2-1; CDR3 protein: ATSGDAWSSYNEQF
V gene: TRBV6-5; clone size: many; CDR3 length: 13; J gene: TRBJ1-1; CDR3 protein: ASSGAGTGNTEAF
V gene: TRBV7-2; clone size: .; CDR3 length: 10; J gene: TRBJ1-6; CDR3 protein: ASSFRPSPLH
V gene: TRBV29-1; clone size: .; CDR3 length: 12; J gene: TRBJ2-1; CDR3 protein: SVEGLAAYNEQF
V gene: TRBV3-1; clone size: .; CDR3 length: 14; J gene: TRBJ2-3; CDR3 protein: ASGQEGGGAVDTQY
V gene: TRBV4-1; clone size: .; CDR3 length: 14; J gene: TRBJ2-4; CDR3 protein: ASSQDGAGRGNIQY
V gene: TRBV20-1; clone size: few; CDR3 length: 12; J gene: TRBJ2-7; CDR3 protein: SATPDRVSYEQY
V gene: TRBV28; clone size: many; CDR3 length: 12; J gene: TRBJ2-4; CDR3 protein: ASTAQGAKNIQY
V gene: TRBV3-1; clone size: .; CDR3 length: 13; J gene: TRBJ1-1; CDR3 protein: ASSQGVGGNTEAF
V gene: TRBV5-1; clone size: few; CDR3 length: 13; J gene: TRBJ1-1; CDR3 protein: ASSLAAIGNTEAF
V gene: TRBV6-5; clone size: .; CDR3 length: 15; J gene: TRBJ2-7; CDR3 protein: ASSHSGTVSSYNEQY
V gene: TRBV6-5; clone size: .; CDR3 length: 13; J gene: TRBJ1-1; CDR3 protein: ASRIDRGGGTLAF
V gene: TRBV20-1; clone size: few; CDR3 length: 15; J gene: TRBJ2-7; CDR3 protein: SARDLQRSAGGNEQY
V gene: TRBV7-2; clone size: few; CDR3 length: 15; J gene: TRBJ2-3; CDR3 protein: ASSLAMGGESTDTQY
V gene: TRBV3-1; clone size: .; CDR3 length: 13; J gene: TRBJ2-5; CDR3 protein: ASSPVRTGGETQY
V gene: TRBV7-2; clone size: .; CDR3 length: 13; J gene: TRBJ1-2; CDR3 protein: ASSFLDRPNYGYT
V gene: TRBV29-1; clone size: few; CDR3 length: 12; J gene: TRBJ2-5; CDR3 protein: SVRGGRGYNEQY
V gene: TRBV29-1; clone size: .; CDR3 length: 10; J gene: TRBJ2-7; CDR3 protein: SVGGQSYEQY